What follows are 25 T cell receptor beta chains derived from one specimen sequenced in a study of identical twins. TCRdb reanalysed the 5' RACE reads using MiXCR and keeps one entry per CDR3 protein. The sample has hundreds of thousands of distinct CDR3 sequences, over 8% seen once. The sequenced sample consisted of memory (CD45RO+) T cells sorted from blood. Receptors originate from a woman aged 18-30 years in good health.

This clonotype has a handful of counts. The V call is TRBV20-1, the J call TRBJ2-1; 8 positions match TRBD2. Germline lookup yields CDR1 DFQATT and CDR2 SNEGSKA (reference sequence). The CDR3 sequence is 15 residues long. The ends lost 1 base at V and 3 bases at J; junction bases unmatched: 5. The CDR3 DNA is TGCAGTGCTAGAGTAGGGGCGGGAGGCTACAATGAGCAGTTCTTC. It codes for CSARVGAGGYNEQFF.

V and J are TRBV6-1 and TRBJ2-3; possibly TRBD2 for D (6 bases). The CDR3 totals 13 residues. Trimming removed 10 bases from V and 3 bases from J, with 14 bases in between. Germline values: CDR1 MNHNS, CDR2 SASEGT. CDR3 nucleotide sequence: TGTGCCACTTCGGGAGAACGGACAGATACGCAGTATTTT. This sequence encodes CATSGERTDTQYF.

This clonotype was seen a handful of times. In DNA, the CDR3 is TGCGCCAGCAGCCAAGATCGGAGGGGCTACTACAATGAGCAGTTCTTC. Its translation: CASSQDRRGYYNEQFF. V usage is TRBV4-3 and J usage is TRBJ2-1, with a possible D match to TRBD2 (6 bases). This CDR3 is built from 16 residues. V was trimmed by 0 bases and J by 3 bases, leaving 12 bases between them. Germline CDR1 LGHNA, CDR2 YSLEER.

The chain employs TRBV20-1 and TRBJ2-3; 14 bases line up with TRBD2. CDR1 and CDR2 from the germline V gene are DFQATT and SNEGSKA (reference sequence). The J segment lost 3 bases and the V segment lost 3 bases, leaving 11 bases of the junction unmatched. CDR3 length equals 18 residues. CDR3 protein: CSARRLAGGFQGTDTQYF. The CDR3 DNA sequence: TGCAGTGCTAGGAGACTAGCGGGAGGGTTTCAGGGGACAGATACGCAGTATTTT.

This clonotype was detected ten times or more. This chain links TRBV15 with TRBJ2-7; 7 bases are shared with TRBD1. CDR1 and CDR2 from the germline V gene are LNHNV and YYDKDF (reference sequence). The CDR3 totals 15 residues. V gave up 0 bases and J gave up 0 bases; unmatched junction bases: 2. The CDR3 nucleotides read TGTGCCACCAGCAGAGAATCAGGGGGCTCCTACGAGCAGTACTTC. It is translated as CATSRESGGSYEQYF.

This clonotype has only a few counts. The V and J genes are TRBV6-2 or TRBV6-3 and TRBJ2-7; TRBD1 is a possible D gene (7 bases). CDR1 and CDR2 (germline): MNHEY, SVGEGT. There are 14 residues in the CDR3. Trimming took 2 bases from V and 4 from J, leaving 12 bases between them. CDR3 sequence (DNA): TGTGCCAGCAGTTACAAGACAGGGAGGTACGAGCAGTACTTC. This sequence encodes CASSYKTGRYEQYF.

This clonotype was found many times. This chain links TRBV7-2 with TRBJ1-3, with 8 nucleotides matching TRBD1. CDR1 SGHTA and CDR2 FQGNSA come from the germline V gene. The CDR3 sequence is 14 residues long. With 5 bases clipped from V and 2 bases from J, the junction kept 2 bases outside the gene matches. DNA of the CDR3: TGTGCCAGCAGCCAGGACAGGGCTGGAAACACCATATATTTT. Its translation: CASSQDRAGNTIYF.

Details on this clonotype: At one of its ends the junction is not consistent with the germline gene, which may arise from a read error. This chain links TRBV15 with TRBJ2-7, with 8 bases that match TRBD1. CDR3 length: 16 amino acids. Looked up from germline, CDR1 is LNHNV and CDR2 is YYDKDF (reference sequence). CDR3 region: CATSRDLGRYPGQANF. DNA for the CDR3: TGTGCCACCAGCAGAGATCTGGGCCGGTACCCGGGACAGGCGAACTTC.

This clonotype occurred a few times. The chain links TRBV12-3 or TRBV12-4 to TRBJ2-5; D uncertain. The CDR3 length is 12 residues. V lost 9 bases, J lost 5 bases, and 13 bases lay in between. CDR3 in amino acids: CASRREYETQYF. The CDR3 nucleotides read TGTGCCAGTAGGCGAGAGTATGAGACCCAGTACTTC.

The rearrangement links TRBV5-1 to TRBJ1-2; D unresolved. The germline V and J ends were trimmed by 3 bases and 4 bases, with 4 bases remaining between them. The CDR3 runs 11 residues. Germline V lookup: CDR1 SGHRS, CDR2 YFSETQ. CDR3 sequence: CASSYGYGYTF. In nucleotides, the CDR3 is TGCGCCAGCAGCTACGGCTATGGCTACACCTTC.

J is TRBJ2-5 and V is TRBV10-1, with a tentative D call TRBD1 (5 bases). Germline-derived CDR1 and CDR2 are WNHNN and SYGVQD (reference sequence). Trimming removed 6 bases from V and 6 bases from J, with 17 bases in between. The CDR3 runs 14 residues. CDR3: CASRGRDQRKTQYF. CDR3 sequence (DNA): TGCGCCAGCAGAGGCAGGGATCAGAGGAAGACCCAGTACTTC.

This clonotype was found many times. CDR3 bases: TGTGCCACCAGTGATTCTGGACAGCGTGGCTACACCTTC. Its protein is CATSDSGQRGYTF. The chain employs TRBV24-1 and TRBJ1-2; TRBD1 might be the D (6 bases). In germline, CDR1 is KGHDR, CDR2 SFDVKD. The CDR3 contains 13 residues. Trimming took off 2 bases at V and 7 bases at J, with 10 bases between the two ends.

The DNA of the CDR3 is TGTGCCGTGGGGGCTTGGGGCACTGAAGCTTTCTTT. Its translation is CAVGAWGTEAFF. The J gene is TRBJ1-1, the V gene TRBV6-5, with D possibly TRBD1 on 6 matching bases. Between the trimmed V and J ends, which lost 11 bases and 4 bases, there was a span of 14 bases. This CDR3 has 12 residues. CDR1 and CDR2 from the germline V gene are MNHEY and SVGAGI.

This clonotype was detected ten times or more. This chain connects TRBV20-1 to TRBJ2-4, with D unclear. CDR1 and CDR2 from the germline V gene are DFQATT and SNEGSKA (reference sequence). The CDR3 length is 11 residues. V lost 2 bases to trimming and J lost 9 bases, with 8 bases between them. CDR3 region: CSARMGSIQYF. In DNA, the CDR3 is TGCAGTGCTAGAATGGGATCCATTCAGTACTTC.

This clonotype was observed a handful of times. This rearrangement joins TRBV13 to TRBJ2-1; a weak D match, TRBD2 (6 bases). Germline lookup yields CDR1 PRHDT and CDR2 FYEKMQ (reference sequence). This CDR3 spans 13 amino acids. V lost 3 bases to trimming and J lost 6 bases, with 9 bases between them. The CDR3 DNA follows: TGTGCCAGCAGCTTGGGGAGGCCCAATGAGCAGTTCTTC. Amino acids: CASSLGRPNEQFF.

This clonotype was counted only a few times. The rearrangement links TRBV12-3 or TRBV12-4 to TRBJ1-2; TRBD1 agrees at 7 bases. Trimming cost V 3 bases and J 13 bases; bases outside gene matches: 17. The CDR3 totals 15 residues. CDR3 DNA sequence: TGTGCCAGCAGTTTGTCCGGGACAGAAAAAAGGGTAGGCACCTTC. Its translation: CASSLSGTEKRVGTF.

This chain connects TRBV5-1 to TRBJ2-4, with D possibly being TRBD1 (6 bases). Deletions cut 0 bases from V and 1 base from J, with 8 bases between. Germline values: CDR1 SGHRS, CDR2 YFSETQ. The CDR3 runs to 15 residues. In DNA, the CDR3 is TGCGCCAGCAGCTTGGCCCAGGGGGCCAAAAACATTCAGTACTTC. Residues: CASSLAQGAKNIQYF.

This clonotype was counted at least ten times. The chain joins TRBV19 to TRBJ2-1; D uncertain. This CDR3 spans 15 amino acids. CDR1 and CDR2 from the germline V gene are LNHDA and SQIVND (reference sequence). Trimming pared 3 bases from V and 8 bases from J, leaving 17 bases between. The CDR3 here is CASSISARIWHEQFF. The CDR3 DNA is TGTGCCAGTAGTATCTCTGCCCGAATATGGCATGAGCAGTTCTTC.

This clonotype was counted between two and nine times. V usage is TRBV6-6 and J usage is TRBJ1-5; D gene unclear. The CDR3 contains 11 residues. Trimming cost V 5 bases and J 11 bases, with 10 bases left between them. Germline V gives CDR1 MNHNY, CDR2 SVGAGI (reference sequence). This CDR3 is CASSAQMAQHF. The CDR3 DNA reads TGTGCCAGCAGTGCCCAGATGGCCCAGCATTTT.

The chain combines TRBV5-1 with TRBJ2-5; 7 bases are shared with TRBD1. V was pared by 0 bases and J by 2 bases, with 1 base of the junction left unmatched. The germline V gene encodes CDR1 SGHRS and CDR2 YFSETQ. The CDR3 length is 14 residues. The DNA of the CDR3 is TGCGCCAGCAGCTTGGGGGACAGACAAGAGACCCAGTACTTC. Translating it yields CASSLGDRQETQYF.

This clonotype turned up a few times. This sequence joins TRBV3-1 and TRBJ1-6; no clear D gene. There are 13 residues in the CDR3. V lost 1 base to trimming and J lost 10 bases, with 8 bases between them. Germline CDR1 and CDR2: LGHDT and YNNKEL (reference sequence). CDR3: CASSQVLGSPLHF. DNA for the CDR3: TGTGCCAGCAGCCAAGTTTTAGGCTCACCCCTCCACTTT. The full variable domain, with the rest looked up from reference TRBV3-1 and TRBJ1-6, is DTAVSQTPKYLVTQMGNDKSIKCEQNLGHDTMYWYKQDSKKFLKIMFSYNNKELIINETVPNRFSPKSPDKAHLNLHINSLELGDSAVYFCASSQVLGSPLHFGNGTRLTVT.

The J gene is TRBJ2-3, the V gene TRBV9, with D maybe TRBD2 (5 bases). The V end was cut by 0 bases, the J end by 2 bases, with 13 bases between. The germline CDR1 and CDR2 sequences are SGDLS and YYNGEE. The CDR3 loop spans 16 amino acids. For the CDR3, the DNA is TGTGCCAGCAGCGTAGGCGGGCGAGCTTCCACAGATACGCAGTATTTT. Residues: CASSVGGRASTDTQYF.

The rearrangement joins TRBV14 to TRBJ1-1, with D unclear. CDR3 size: 18 residues. V was shortened by 0 bases and J by 6 bases, with 23 bases between the two germline ends. From germline, CDR1 is SGHDN and CDR2 FVKESK. The CDR3 spells CASSQDSRRLGYVPEAFF. The CDR3 nucleotides are TGTGCCAGCAGCCAAGATAGTAGAAGGCTCGGTTATGTTCCTGAAGCTTTCTTT.

The chain is built from TRBV15 and TRBJ2-5; D tentatively fits TRBD1 or TRBD2 (5 bases each). CDR1 LNHNV and CDR2 YYDKDF come from the germline V gene (reference sequence). The CDR3 sequence is 14 residues long. Trimming cost V 5 bases and J 2 bases, with 12 bases left between them. The CDR3 bases are TGTGCCACCAGCGTCCGGGACCTACAAGAGACCCAGTACTTC. Its translation: CATSVRDLQETQYF.

Only a few counts were recorded for this clonotype. The chain carries TRBV27 and TRBJ2-7; the match to TRBD1 covers 8 bases. Germline V gives CDR1 MNHEY, CDR2 SMNVEV (reference sequence). J was trimmed by 1 base and V by 3 bases; bases with no gene match: 5. This CDR3 is built from 15 residues. The CDR3 reads CASSFRGQVSYEQYF. As DNA, the CDR3 is TGTGCCAGCAGTTTCAGGGGGCAAGTGTCCTACGAGCAGTACTTC.